These T cell receptor beta chains were read from a single sample in a study of neurological immune-mediated disorders. TCRdb analysed the 5' RACE reads with MiXCR anew, one entry per CDR3 protein. The data show fewer than 90,000 distinct CDR3 sequences, 4% to 6% seen once. Sequenced sample: PBMCs. Receptors were obtained from a man between 18 and 35 years old with multiple sclerosis. The CDR3 runs from the conserved cysteine through the conserved F or W. Fields, in order: D gene, clone size, V gene, J gene, CDR3 DNA, CDR3 protein. D genes are given only for firm matches. Size tells how often a clone was seen (once, few, many) or the class of an expanded clone, and some rows leave it out.

-	many	TRBV12-3/TRBV12-4	TRBJ2-1	TGTGCCAGCAGAATTGGGACGGGTATGTTGAATGAGCAGTTCTTC	CASRIGTGMLNEQFF
TRBD2	many	TRBV20-1	TRBJ2-1	TGCAGTGCTAGGGAAGCAGGGAGGTTGACTAGCGGGAGATCGGGTGGCCCCAATGAGCAGTTCTTC	CSAREAGRLTSGRSGGPNEQFF
TRBD2	many	TRBV20-1	TRBJ2-5	TGCAGTGCTAGCGGGGGGTTCCAAGAGACCCAGTACTTC	CSASGGFQETQYF
TRBD1	-	TRBV6-5	TRBJ2-1	TGTGCCAGCAGCCGACAGGGTCCCCGAGATGAGCAGTTCTTC	CASSRQGPRDEQFF
-	-	TRBV5-5	TRBJ1-5	TGTGCCAGCAGCTTGGGGACACTCAATCAGCCCCAGAATTTT	CASSLGTLNQPQNF
-	-	TRBV20-1	TRBJ2-3	TGCAGTGCTACGTGGCGGGATACAGATACGCAGTATTTT	CSATWRDTDTQYF
-	many	TRBV5-5	TRBJ1-1	TGTGCCAGCAGCTTGGATACAGCGCAAGCTTTCTTT	CASSLDTAQAFF
-	many	TRBV5-1	TRBJ2-3	TGCGCCAGCAGCGAGGGAGTCACAGATACGCAGTATTTT	CASSEGVTDTQYF
TRBD1	many	TRBV6-1	TRBJ2-7	TGTGCCGGGGGGGACAGGGTCTACGAGCAGTACTTC	CAGGDRVYEQYF
-	many	TRBV24-1	TRBJ2-5	TGTGCCACCAGTGATTTGTTTGCAGGGGAAGAGACCCAGTACTTC	CATSDLFAGEETQYF
-	-	TRBV20-1	TRBJ1-5	TGCAGTGCTGGCCGATCCGGGACGGAATATCAGCCCCAGAATTTT	CSAGRSGTEYQPQNF
TRBD1	many	TRBV9	TRBJ2-1	TGTGCCAGCAGCGTAGAGGGTAGCCTGGACAGGGAGCAGTTCTTC	CASSVEGSLDREQFF
-	many	TRBV20-1	TRBJ1-4	TGCAGTGCTAGAGAGGGTGATGAAAAACTGTTTTTT	CSAREGDEKLFF
-	many	TRBV20-1	TRBJ2-1	TGCAGTGTCTCACCGGGACTGCAAGTCAGGGAGCAGTTCTTC	CSVSPGLQVREQFF
TRBD2	-	TRBV30	TRBJ2-3	TGTGCCTGGAGAGGCGCTAGCGGGAGAACAGATACGCAGTATTTT	CAWRGASGRTDTQYF
-	-	TRBV6-1	TRBJ1-5	TGTGCCAGCTTTACCGGGAGGGCGAGTTTGGGGCCCAGTCAGCCCCAGCATTTT	CASFTGRASLGPSQPQHF
-	many	TRBV20-1	TRBJ1-1	TGCAGTGCTAGGTTGGGATTTGAAGCTTTCTTT	CSARLGFEAFF
-	many	TRBV20-1	TRBJ1-2	TGCAGTGCTAATGGACCCGGGCCGGGCTACACCTTC	CSANGPGPGYTF
TRBD1	many	TRBV13	TRBJ1-1	TGTGCCAGCAGCGACCTCGGGACAGAGAACACTGAAGCTTTCTTT	CASSDLGTENTEAFF
-	-	TRBV12-3/TRBV12-4	TRBJ1-6	TGTGCCAGCAGTATAGCGGGGGTACCTAATTCACCCCTCAACTTT	CASSIAGVPNSPLNF
-	many	TRBV5-1	TRBJ2-1	TGCGCCAGCAGCCCATTCTCCTTGGGTTACCCAGGGGAGGATGAGCAGTTCTTC	CASSPFSLGYPGEDEQFF
-	many	TRBV3-1	TRBJ2-7	TGTGCCAGCAGCCAGAGGGTTTGGTACGAGCAGTACTTC	CASSQRVWYEQYF
TRBD1	many	TRBV5-1	TRBJ2-1	TGCGCCAGCAGCCTGGACAGGGCGGACTACAATGAGCAGTTCTTC	CASSLDRADYNEQFF
TRBD1	many	TRBV9	TRBJ2-3	TGTGCCAGCAGCCCGGGACAGGGTATTGGTGATACGCAGTATTTT	CASSPGQGIGDTQYF
TRBD2	-	TRBV5-1	TRBJ2-1	TGCGCCAGCAGCGCTGCGGGGGGGGCTAGTTATGAGCAGTTCTTC	CASSAAGGASYEQFF
TRBD1	-	TRBV20-1	TRBJ1-5	TGCAGTGCTAGAGGGGGACAGGGGTTTTATAGCAATCAGCCCCAGAATTTT	CSARGGQGFYSNQPQNF
TRBD1	many	TRBV20-1	TRBJ2-7	TGCAGTGCTAGACCCACCAGGACAGGCCCGTACGAGCAGTACTTC	CSARPTRTGPYEQYF
TRBD1	many	TRBV20-1	TRBJ2-2	TGCAGTGCTAGTCAGGGGGCGAACACCGGGGAGCTGTTTTTT	CSASQGANTGELFF
-	many	TRBV9	TRBJ2-1	TGTGCCAGCAGCCCCCGCAGGAGCCCCTACAATGAGCAGTTCTTC	CASSPRRSPYNEQFF
TRBD1	many	TRBV7-2	TRBJ1-2	TGTGCCAGCAGCTTAGAAAGACAGGGGGGTGACCACACCTTC	CASSLERQGGDHTF
TRBD1	many	TRBV11-2	TRBJ2-4	TGTGCCAGCAGCACCCGGGACAGTGGTTTGGTGGCCAAAAACATTCAGTACTTC	CASSTRDSGLVAKNIQYF
-	many	TRBV7-2	TRBJ2-7	TGTGCCAGCAGCTCCAGGTCCGGTCCCTACGAGCAGTACTTC	CASSSRSGPYEQYF
-	many	TRBV20-1	TRBJ2-7	TGCAGTGCTAGGGACGGGGAGTACTTC	CSARDGEYF
TRBD2	many	TRBV4-2	TRBJ2-3	TGTGCCAGCAGCTATGTGATTAGAGTCGGCGGGACTAGCGGCACAGATACGCAGTATTTT	CASSYVIRVGGTSGTDTQYF
-	many	TRBV6-2/TRBV6-3	TRBJ2-7	TGTGCCAGCAGCTACATAGGACCGGCCGAGCAGTACTTC	CASSYIGPAEQYF
-	many	TRBV20-1	TRBJ1-1	TGCAGTGCTAGAGATCGGGGCCACACTGAAGCTTTCTTT	CSARDRGHTEAFF
-	many	TRBV20-1	TRBJ2-5	TGCAGTTCTACAAGGGGCCCGGGGGAGACCCAGTACTTC	CSSTRGPGETQYF
-	few	TRBV24-1	TRBJ2-1	TGTGCCACCAGTGATTTAGGGCAGGGTGGAAAGTTCTTC	CATSDLGQGGKFF
TRBD2	many	TRBV5-1	TRBJ2-7	TGCGCCAGCGGATTAGCGGGACCTTCCTACGAGCAGTACTTC	CASGLAGPSYEQYF
TRBD1	many	TRBV20-1	TRBJ1-1	TGCAGTGCTAGGGGAACAGGGGACACTGAAGCTTTCTTT	CSARGTGDTEAFF
-	many	TRBV29-1	TRBJ2-7	TGCAGCGTGGTAACAGGGCTCAACGAGCAGTACTTC	CSVVTGLNEQYF
TRBD1	many	TRBV6-1	TRBJ2-7	TGTGCCAGCAGGGGGACAGGGTTGTCCTACGAGCAGTACTTC	CASRGTGLSYEQYF
-	many	TRBV6-2/TRBV6-3	TRBJ2-2	TGTGCCAGCAGCCGCACCGGGGAGCTGTTTTTT	CASSRTGELFF
-	few	TRBV20-1	TRBJ2-7	TGCAGTATGGTGAAACTCGGCTCCTCCTACGAGCAGTACTTC	CSMVKLGSSYEQYF
TRBD1	few	TRBV5-1	TRBJ2-7	TGCGCCAGCAGCTCCGGGACAGCAATCACCTACGAGCAGTACTTC	CASSSGTAITYEQYF
-	many	TRBV5-1	TRBJ1-3	TGCGCCAGCAGCCCGGACTCAGGAAACACCATATATTTT	CASSPDSGNTIYF
TRBD2	many	TRBV12-3/TRBV12-4	TRBJ2-7	TGTGCCAGCACCCGGGGACTAGCGGGGGGTTACGAGCAGTACTTC	CASTRGLAGGYEQYF
-	many	TRBV29-1	TRBJ2-7	TGCAGCGTTGAGGGGGCAGTCTCCTACGAGCAGTACTTC	CSVEGAVSYEQYF
-	-	TRBV6-1	TRBJ2-2	TGTGCCAGCAGCGTCCAGATTGTGGGCGGGGAGCTGTTTTTT	CASSVQIVGGELFF
TRBD1	many	TRBV18	TRBJ2-2	TGTGCCAGCTCACCGTCCGACAGGGCCACCGGGGAGCTGTTTTTT	CASSPSDRATGELFF
TRBD1	many	TRBV7-2	TRBJ1-2	TGTGCCAGCAGCTTAGGGGGACAGGTTCCCCGAGGCTACACCTTC	CASSLGGQVPRGYTF
-	medium-sized	TRBV5-1	TRBJ2-3	TGCGCCAGCAGCTTGACTAGCCCAGATACGCAGTATTTT	CASSLTSPDTQYF
-	many	TRBV29-1	TRBJ1-1	TGCAGCGTTGTTGGGGAAGGGACGAACACTGAAGCTTTCTTT	CSVVGEGTNTEAFF
TRBD1	many	TRBV5-1	TRBJ1-1	TGCGCCAGCAGTCCCGACAGGGAATGGACCACTGAAGCTTTCTTT	CASSPDREWTTEAFF
-	few	TRBV27	TRBJ2-1	TGTGCCAGCTCGGACACCTCCCGCAATGAGCAGTTCTTC	CASSDTSRNEQFF
TRBD2	many	TRBV6-4	TRBJ2-1	TGTGCCAGCAGTGACTCGGGGTCTAGCGGCTCTGAATACAATGAGCAGTTCTTC	CASSDSGSSGSEYNEQFF
TRBD1	many	TRBV7-3	TRBJ2-7	TGTGCCAGCAAACACACCGGGACAGGGTTCCACGAGCAGTACTTC	CASKHTGTGFHEQYF
-	many	TRBV5-1	TRBJ1-5	TGCGCCAGCAGCTCCGGGGGGAGCAATCAGCCCCAGCATTTT	CASSSGGSNQPQHF